The source of this T cell receptor beta chain is a study of blood T cell repertoires in COVID-19 (dated by TCRdb to 2020 to 2021). In the study overall: The collaborator samples originated in the United States, Italy and Spain and spanned the acute and convalescent phases of COVID-19. The samples were drawn from the first 160 participants of the ongoing ImmuneRACE study and from some 1,300 subjects provided by 6 global collaborators. The repertoires were released in a freely available public database meant as a resource for research on the immune response to SARS-CoV-2. The prospective study material was composed of cDNA or gDNA derived from T cells, B-cell-depleted T cells, or PBMCs. Subjects who had been exposed to COVID-19, were actively infected with it, or had recovered from it provided the deeply sampled blood TCRbeta repertoires that made up the dataset. Where HLA class I and class II types were available, the types were taken from metadata supplied by the sample provider, not from assay-based typing. A de-identified subject ID, COVID-19 status, age in years and sex were almost always included in the sample metadata.

Participants in the prospective study were enrolled through a virtual design, were aged 18 to 89 years, and lived in fewer than 30 United States geographic areas. Cohort assignment in the prospective study relied on participant-reported clinical history from a screening survey and a study questionnaire. In the prospective study, mobile phlebotomists collected whole blood, serum and a nasopharyngeal or oropharyngeal swab from each participant. Over a roughly 2-month period, participants in the prospective study had the option of providing additional blood draws and questionnaires. Before DNA extraction, prospective study blood samples were shipped either frozen or at room temperature. As concerns this clone: The antigen this receptor binds is unknown. No much larger clone exists at a distance of one base, and base qualities are not known.

The immunoSEQ Assay, a bias-controlled multiplex PCR, was used to amplify TCRbeta CDR3 regions from genomic DNA. Turning to the authors' computational methods: Within the assay, amplification of reference gene primers was used to estimate how many nucleated cells each sample contained. Sequence reads were collapsed and filtered to measure the absolute abundance of every unique TCRbeta CDR3 rearrangement. For each sample, productive Simpson clonality was calculated as the square root of Simpson's diversity index across productive rearrangements. TCRdb retrieved this table from immuneACCESS and kept in-frame rearrangements only. Not all clones are present; in checked studies, unresolved V genes account for under half, and no reason is known for the remainder. The V and J calls and clone size were taken over from that table, and D and trimming were inferred from the DNA. The sample table records about 200,000 clones; 65% to 85% of these occur just once. The ten largest clones add up to 7.4% of the sample.

The paper's findings and limits, for the study overall: The amount of clinical and demographic metadata varied by source and participant and was provided uncurated.

The germline V gene encodes CDR1 SGHVS and CDR2 FNYEAQ. V was cut back by 6 bases and J by 2 bases, leaving a gap of 11 bases between them. The CDR3 measures 13 amino acids from cysteine to phenylalanine. The read is trimmed to its CDR3 DNA, 39 bases read in frame from base 1. The sequenced sample was PBMCs or T cells enriched from blood (not recorded which). The chain uses TRBV7-6 and TRBJ2-7, and the D gene may be TRBD1, 6 bases matching. The receptor was derived from a middle-aged woman with acute COVID-19. The DNA is as follows: TGTGCCAGCAGTTCCCCAGGGGCCTACGAGCAGTACTTC. Its translation is CASSSPGAYEQYF.